The present T cell receptor beta chain was sequenced within a study of T-cell memory formation after mild COVID-19. TCRdb reprocessed the 5' RACE reads with MiXCR, giving one entry per CDR3 protein. The sample holds more than 150,000 distinct CDR3 sequences, around a sixth seen once. The CDR3 consists of 16 residues. V was clipped by 5 bases and J by 0 bases, with 16 bases between them. Germline values: CDR1 SGHRS, CDR2 YFSETQ. This clonotype was picked up a small number of times. Sequences were obtained from PBMCs or a T cell subset sorted from them (not recorded which). This receptor was taken from a man aged 18-30 years who had mild COVID-19 (a few samples of this study predate the infection). Cell type and time point are not known. The rearrangement uses TRBV5-1 and TRBJ2-3, with D maybe TRBD2 (6 bases). The CDR3 is CASRPGGAASTDTQYF. CDR3 nucleotides: TGCGCCAGCAGACCCGGAGGGGCGGCTAGCACAGATACGCAGTATTTT. The entire variable domain, with the rest obtained from reference TRBV5-1 and TRBJ2-3, is as follows: KAGVTQTPRYLIKTRGQQVTLSCSPISGHRSVSWYQQTPGQGLQFLFEYFSETQRNKGNFPGRFSGRQFSNSRSEMNVSTLELGDSALYLCASRPGGAASTDTQYFGPGTRLTVL.